A single sample is the source of the 3 T cell receptor beta chains below, sequenced in a study of Ad26.COV2.S vaccination and SARS-CoV-2 variants. Assay used: immunoSEQ multiplex PCR; TCRdb lists only in-frame clones, some missing. The sample has 400,000 to 450,000 clones; around nine tenths are singletons. Treatment: roughly 19 received Ad26.COV2.S at low or high dose, single or two shots; 5 received placebo; per-sample allocation not given. Sampling was done on day 63 after the first vaccine or placebo injection. This specimen consisted of peripheral blood, obtained in a trial of Ad26.COV2.S vaccine versus placebo. These receptor sequences come from a person aged 18-60 years who received the Ad26.COV2.S COVID-19 vaccine or a placebo.

In its sample, this clone was seen once. The chain couples TRBV3-1 (or the pseudogene TRBV3-2) to TRBJ2-4; 9 bases are shared with TRBD2. In germline, CDR1 is LGHDT, CDR2 YNNKEL (reference sequence). This CDR3 contains 14 residues. Trimming took 6 bases from V and 15 from J; bases not matched to a gene: 15. The CDR3 region is CASSFGLAPRLRYF. CDR3 DNA: TGTGCCAGCAGTTTTGGACTAGCGCCTCGGCTCAGGTACTTC.

The count of this clone is one. The rearrangement links TRBV9 to TRBJ2-7; 9 nucleotides match TRBD2. The V and J ends lost 4 bases and 5 bases, in that order; junction bases with no gene match: 13. This CDR3 has 16 amino acids. The V gene's germline CDR1 is SGDLS and CDR2 YYNGEE. In nucleotides, the CDR3 is TGTGCCAGCAGCCCCACCGCTTTAGCGGGAGACCACGAGCAGTACTTC. Translation: CASSPTALAGDHEQYF.

The chain carries TRBV28 and TRBJ2-7, with 10 bases lining up with TRBD1. The CDR3 has 15 amino acids. The V and J ends lost 6 bases and 5 bases, in that order; junction bases with no gene match: 10. The germline gives CDR1 MDHEN, CDR2 SYDVKM. CDR3: CASSPPGQGFHEQYF. Written as DNA, the CDR3 is TGTGCCAGCAGCCCCCCGGGACAGGGGTTCCACGAGCAGTACTTC. The variable domain in full, with the rest retrieved from reference TRBV28 and TRBJ2-7, is DVKVTQSSRYLVKRTGEKVFLECVQDMDHENMFWYRQDPGLGLRLIYFSYDVKMKEKGDIPEGYSVSREKKERFSLILESASTNQTSMYLCASSPPGQGFHEQYFGPGTRLTVT.